A single sample gave rise to the 22 T cell receptor beta chains below, sequenced in a study of blood T cell repertoires in COVID-19. Method: immunoSEQ multiplex PCR; TCRdb's copy keeps in-frame clones and lacks some. The table lists roughly 120,000 clones, roughly nine tenths of them singletons. Specimen: peripheral blood. The source is a man in his fifties or sixties with active COVID-19.

The rearrangement joins TRBV9 to TRBJ1-1; no clear D gene. The CDR3 is 14 amino acids. Germline lookup yields CDR1 SGDLS and CDR2 YYNGEE. V shed 3 bases and J shed 1 base, with 10 bases lying between them. CDR3 in amino acids: CASSASRKNTEAFF. The CDR3 nucleotides read TGTGCCAGCAGCGCCTCGCGGAAGAACACTGAAGCTTTCTTT.

The chain couples TRBV2 to TRBJ2-5; D is perhaps TRBD1 (5 bases). The germline V gene has CDR1 SNHLY and CDR2 FYNNEI. CDR3 length: 16 amino acids. The germline V and J ends were trimmed by 6 bases and 5 bases, with 22 bases remaining between them. This chain's CDR3 is CASRSGSSGWAETQYF. As DNA, the CDR3 is TGTGCCAGCAGGTCAGGGTCTTCGGGTTGGGCGGAGACCCAGTACTTC.

The gene calls are TRBV24-1 and TRBJ2-3; D perhaps matches TRBD2 (6 bases). With 5 bases removed from V and 6 bases from J, the gap between germline ends came to 14 bases. This CDR3 region has 14 residues. CDR1 is KGHDR, CDR2 SFDVKD, per germline. The CDR3 here is CATSGEVASDTQYF. Written as DNA, the CDR3 is TGTGCCACCAGTGGGGAGGTGGCTAGTGATACGCAGTATTTT.

The gene calls are TRBV18 and TRBJ1-6; D not resolved. Germline CDR1 is KGHSH and CDR2 is LQKENI. The V end lost 2 bases, the J end lost 7 bases, and 12 bases lay between the germline ends. This CDR3 region has 15 residues. The CDR3 protein is CASSPFADINSPLHF. In DNA, the CDR3 is TGTGCCAGCTCACCATTTGCAGACATCAATTCACCCCTCCACTTT. Supplemented by reference TRBV18 and TRBJ1-6, the full variable domain reads NAGVMQNPRHLVRRRGQEARLRCSPMKGHSHVYWYRQLPEEGLKFMVYLQKENIIDESGMPKERFSAEFPKEGPSILRIQQVVRGDSAAYFCASSPFADINSPLHFGNGTRLTVT.

The V call is TRBV5-1, the J call TRBJ1-1; D is possibly TRBD1 (5 bases). CDR1 and CDR2 (germline): SGHRS, YFSETQ. The CDR3 is 17 residues long. V dropped 8 bases and J dropped 0 bases, with 23 bases sitting between them. The CDR3 nucleotides are TGCGCCAGTCAGCTTCAGGCCGGGGGTCAAATGAACACTGAAGCTTTCTTT. Amino acids: CASQLQAGGQMNTEAFF. Supplemented by reference TRBV5-1 and TRBJ1-1, the full variable domain reads KAGVTQTPRYLIKTRGQQVTLSCSPISGHRSVSWYQQTPGQGLQFLFEYFSETQRNKGNFPGRFSGRQFSNSRSEMNVSTLELGDSALYLCASQLQAGGQMNTEAFFGQGTRLTVV.

This chain links TRBV5-1 with TRBJ2-5, with D maybe TRBD1 (5 bases). The V gene lost 4 bases and the J gene lost 3 bases, with 10 bases spanning the gap. Germline CDR1 reads SGHRS; CDR2 reads YFSETQ. CDR3 length equals 13 residues. The CDR3 DNA is TGCGCCAGCAGCCAACAAGGGGAAGAGACCCAGTACTTC. Encoded protein: CASSQQGEETQYF.

This clone was observed a single time. The chain links TRBV5-4 to TRBJ2-1, with 10 bases fitting TRBD2. Germline assignment: CDR1 SGHNT and CDR2 YYREEE (reference sequence). The V gene end was trimmed by 1 base and the J gene end by 4 bases; junction bases not matched to a gene: 5. This CDR3 is 16 amino acids long. The chain's CDR3 is CASSLPGTSAYNEQFF. As DNA, the CDR3 is TGTGCCAGCAGCTTGCCCGGGACTAGCGCATACAATGAGCAGTTCTTC.

The chain is built from TRBV5-1 and TRBJ2-3, with D tentatively TRBD2 (6 bases). In germline, CDR1 is SGHRS, CDR2 YFSETQ. CDR3 length equals 13 residues. Trimming took off 4 bases at V and 8 bases at J, with 14 bases between the two ends. For the CDR3, the DNA is TGCGCCAGCAGCCAGGGACTGACCGCTACGCAGTATTTT. This translates into CASSQGLTATQYF.

This sequence joins TRBV3-1 (or the pseudogene TRBV3-2) and TRBJ1-3, with D uncertain. The CDR3 loop spans 15 amino acids. With 1 base removed from V and 4 bases from J, the gap between germline ends came to 11 bases. The germline V gene has CDR1 LGHDT and CDR2 YNNKEL (reference sequence). The DNA for the CDR3 is TGTGCCAGCAGCCAAGCCGCACCGCGCGGAAACACCATATATTTT. This gives the protein CASSQAAPRGNTIYF.

This chain connects TRBV30 to TRBJ2-3; TRBD2 might be the D (6 bases). Germline V lookup: CDR1 GTSNPN, CDR2 SVGIG (reference sequence). V lost 4 bases, J lost 4 bases, and 15 bases lay in between. This CDR3 comprises 14 residues. This CDR3 is CAWTLSGRADTQYF. The CDR3 DNA reads as TGTGCCTGGACGCTAAGCGGGCGGGCAGATACGCAGTATTTT.

The table lists this clone with a few counts. CDR3 loop: CASRLRSIQGIYNSPLHF. The CDR3 DNA is TGTGCAAGTCGTTTACGATCTATACAGGGGATTTATAATTCACCCCTCCACTTT. The chain combines TRBV12-2 with TRBJ1-6; the D call in the table, TRBD1, was not verified against the DNA. TRBV12-2 is a known pseudogene. This CDR3 is 18 amino acids long.

V usage is TRBV19 and J usage is TRBJ2-5; perhaps TRBD2 as D (6 bases). V shed 5 bases and J shed 4 bases, with 14 bases lying between them. The CDR3 is made up of 14 amino acids. CDR1 LNHDA and CDR2 SQIVND come from the germline V gene (reference sequence). The CDR3 sequence: CASSPRQAGETQYF. In nucleotides, the CDR3 is TGTGCCAGTAGTCCCCGACAAGCGGGAGAGACCCAGTACTTC.

The V and J genes are TRBV6-5 and TRBJ1-6; maybe TRBD1 (6 bases). Trimming took 4 bases from V and 8 from J, leaving 12 bases between them. Germline V gene sequence: CDR1 MNHEY, CDR2 SVGAGI. This CDR3 comprises 14 residues. The CDR3 is CASSLGQNHSPLHF. CDR3 in DNA: TGTGCCAGCAGTTTAGGACAGAACCATTCACCCCTCCACTTT.

The chain's CDR3 is CAGGTQAYEQYF. In DNA, the CDR3 is TGTGCCGGAGGGACGCAAGCCTACGAGCAGTACTTC. J is TRBJ2-7 and V is TRBV2, with D perhaps TRBD2 (6 bases). The V end was cut by 11 bases, the J end by 2 bases, with 13 bases between. CDR1 is SNHLY and CDR2 is FYNNEI in the germline V gene. There are 12 residues in the CDR3.

This chain links TRBV7-3 with TRBJ2-1; 11 nucleotides line up with TRBD2. V trimming: 1 base; J trimming: 6 bases; junction bases outside the gene matches: 8. Germline CDR1 reads SGHTA; CDR2 reads FQGTGA. This CDR3 is 17 amino acids long. The CDR3 here is CASSLRLAGGRSNEQFF. In DNA, the CDR3 is TGTGCCAGCAGCTTAAGGCTAGCGGGGGGCCGCTCCAATGAGCAGTTCTTC.

A single count supports this clone. This sequence joins TRBV4-1 and TRBJ2-7; D is unclear. Germline values: CDR1 MGHRA, CDR2 YSYEKL. The CDR3 has 14 amino acids. V was shortened by 0 bases and J by 7 bases, with 13 bases between the two germline ends. CDR3 region: CASSQDQRAEEQYF. The DNA of the CDR3 is TGCGCCAGCAGCCAAGATCAACGAGCTGAGGAGCAGTACTTC.

This clone came up once. The chain is built from TRBV10-2 and TRBJ1-4; D is perhaps TRBD1 (6 bases). The CDR3 length is 14 residues. Germline CDR1 and CDR2: WSHSY and SAAADI. Trimming shortened V by 7 bases and J by 4 bases, and 13 bases separated the two germline ends. CDR3: CASTQGGDNEKLFF. CDR3 nucleotides: TGCGCCAGCACTCAAGGGGGGGATAATGAAAAACTGTTTTTT.

This sequence joins TRBV2 and TRBJ2-2; 11 bases are shared with TRBD2. The CDR3 has 16 residues. Germline V gene sequence: CDR1 SNHLY, CDR2 FYNNEI. Trimming removed 1 base from V and 7 bases from J; junction bases left unmatched: 5. The CDR3 here is CASSEGLAGTGGELFF. The CDR3 DNA reads as TGTGCCAGCAGTGAAGGACTAGCGGGGACCGGCGGGGAGCTGTTTTTT.

The chain recombines TRBV7-8 with TRBJ1-3; TRBD1 might be the D (6 bases). V lost 3 bases and J lost 1, with 19 bases in between. Germline V gene sequence: CDR1 SGHVS, CDR2 FQNEAQ. There are 18 residues in the CDR3. The CDR3 coding sequence is TGTGCCAGCAGCTTCCGTGTAGCGGGGGGCGCTTCTGGAAACACCATATATTTT. It encodes CASSFRVAGGASGNTIYF.

The V call is TRBV18, the J call TRBJ1-1; D possibly corresponds to TRBD1 (5 bases). Trimming took off 4 bases at V and 4 bases at J, with 10 bases between the two ends. From germline, CDR1 is KGHSH and CDR2 LQKENI. The CDR3 runs to 13 residues. The CDR3 nucleotides are TGTGCCAGCTCACTCCAGGGCGGCACTGAAGCTTTCTTT. Translation: CASSLQGGTEAFF.

CDR3 amino acids: CASSYIAGPAYEQYF. CDR3 bases: TGTGCCAGCAGTTACATAGCGGGCCCCGCCTACGAGCAGTACTTC. This chain links TRBV6-5 with TRBJ2-7, with 7 bases lining up with TRBD2. The ends lost 2 bases at V and 2 bases at J; junction bases unmatched: 6. In germline, CDR1 is MNHEY, CDR2 SVGAGI. This CDR3 is built from 15 residues.

This chain links TRBV5-6 with TRBJ1-2; D is possibly TRBD1 (5 bases). Germline V gene lookup returns CDR1 SGHDT and CDR2 YYEEEE. V gave up 0 bases and J gave up 3 bases, with 12 bases separating them. CDR3 size: 15 residues. Here the CDR3 reads CASSLVQGLYYGYTF. The CDR3 bases are TGTGCCAGCAGCTTGGTCCAGGGACTGTACTATGGCTACACCTTC.